Sequencing of this T cell receptor beta chain was carried out in a study of regulatory and conventional T cells in RAG deficiency. Findings and limits, study-wide: Compared with controls, unique Treg TCR beta sequences dropped roughly 100-fold in Omenn syndrome and CID/AS. Omenn patients showed >80% Treg-Tconv overlap and shorter CDR3 lengths. Control T-cell subsets had markedly higher Shannon entropy and lower Simpson indices than RAG-deficient patients.

Of note for this clone: Antigen unknown.

J lost 1 base, V lost 3 bases, and 5 bases had no gene match. Looked up from germline, CDR1 is SQVTM and CDR2 is ANQGSEA. CDR3 length: 14 amino acids. Genomic DNA came from blood regulatory T cells gated CD4+ CD25-high CD127-low. TCRdb's table, derived via immunoSEQ multiplex PCR, lists solely in-frame clones and lacks some. The data show roughly 20,000 clones, approximately 86% seen once. The same data also went into a second study, on regulatory T cells. This second study says: The PCR used 52 TRBV and 13 TRBJ primers. Regulatory T cells showed the strongest V-J pair restriction and V/J gene skewing among patient repertoires.

The chain recombines TRBV29-1 with TRBJ1-1; TRBD1 aligns across 7 bases. The source of this sequence is a human donor in good health. Input material: Tregs sorted from blood. CDR3 residues: CSVDLQGRNTEAFF. The CDR3 DNA follows: TGCAGCGTTGACCTACAGGGGAGGAACACTGAAGCTTTCTTT.